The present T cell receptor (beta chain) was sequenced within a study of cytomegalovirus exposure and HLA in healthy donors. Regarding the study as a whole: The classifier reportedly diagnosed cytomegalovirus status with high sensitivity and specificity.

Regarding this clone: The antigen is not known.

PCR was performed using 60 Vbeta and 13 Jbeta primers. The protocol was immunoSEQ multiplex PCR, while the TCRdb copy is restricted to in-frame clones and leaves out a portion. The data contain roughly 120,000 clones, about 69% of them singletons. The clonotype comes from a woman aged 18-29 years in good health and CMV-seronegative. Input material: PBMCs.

Written as DNA, the CDR3 is TGTGCCTGGAGTGTAGACAGAACGTACTATGGCTACACCTTC. Amino acids: CAWSVDRTYYGYTF. This chain links TRBV30 with TRBJ1-2; possible D gene TRBD1, 5 bases. The CDR3 totals 14 residues. CDR1 is GTSNPN, CDR2 SVGIG, per germline (reference sequence). The germline V and J ends were trimmed by 0 bases and 3 bases, with 11 bases remaining between them.